This T cell receptor (beta chain) was identified during a study of blood T cell repertoires in COVID-19. The repertoire was sequenced with immunoSEQ multiplex PCR; TCRdb's copy has only in-frame clones and lacks some. The table records over 130,000 clones, about 79% of them present only once. The V segment lost 5 bases and the J segment 7 bases; nucleotides outside the gene matches: 12. The CDR3 covers 16 residues. The V gene's germline CDR1 is SGHRS and CDR2 YFSETQ. The source material was peripheral blood. The chain employs TRBV5-1 and TRBJ2-2; 9 bases map to TRBD2. This sequence was found in a woman over 75 with active or convalescent COVID-19. The chain's CDR3 is CASSKTRGGADGELFF. In DNA, the CDR3 is TGCGCCAGCAGTAAGACTCGCGGGGGGGCCGACGGGGAGCTGTTTTTT.